This entry describes one T cell receptor beta chain. Its antigen remains unidentified. TCRdb re-analysed the reads in MiXCR, keeping a single row per CDR3 protein. The sample holds fewer than 900,000 distinct CDR3 sequences, about 29% seen once. The sample is drawn from a study of T cell repertoires in cytomegalovirus infection. About the research overall: An indication of both CMV infection and matching HLA type came from public TCR beta signatures.

The V end lost 5 bases, the J end lost 3 bases, and 13 bases lay between the germline ends. The germline V gene has CDR1 MNHEY and CDR2 SVGAGI. CDR3 size: 15 residues. The sample here was cultured CD8+ T cells from PBMCs, taken from culture after CMV antigen stimulation. The rearrangement links TRBV6-5 to TRBJ2-2; perhaps TRBD2 as D (6 bases). The source is a human donor in good health (CMV status not recorded). Some clones in this sample may be carry-over from other donors' samples. CDR3 region: CASSTGTGYTGELFF. Here the CDR3 DNA reads TGTGCCAGCAGTACCGGGACTGGGTACACCGGGGAGCTGTTTTTT.